Below are 26 T cell receptor beta chains sequenced from a single sample in a study of T-cell reconstitution after alpha-beta-depleted transplantation in children (TCRdb year 2016). The method was PCR. Reads for this sample came from an Illumina HiSeq 2500. To normalize quantification of the TCRbeta repertoire, the TCR libraries were built with molecular barcoding that relied on unique molecular identifiers. TCRdb trimmed the raw reads at Q25, called clones with MiXCR and kept productive beta chains. A single entry per CDR3 protein holds the most common genes and DNA from its merged rows. This sample is represented by tens of thousands of distinct CDR3 sequences; 5.8% of them were singletons. Jointly, the top ten make up more than 30% of the sample. The time point tag for this specimen amounts to: day 60 (about 2 months) after transplantation. The treatment or condition label, as the study defines it: allogeneic hematopoietic cell transplantation with graft depleted of TCRalphabeta T cells and CD19 B cells.

The source was PBMCs, mostly from graft donor cells, collected 60 days after TCRalphabeta/CD19-depleted stem cell transplant. The source is a female patient aged 2 to 10 who had a stem cell transplant for aplastic anemia, so the T cells may come from the graft donor.

The CDR3 bases are TGTGCCAGCAGTTACTCGACTTCTGGGGCCAACGTCCTGACTTTC. Protein sequence: CASSYSTSGANVLTF. This chain joins TRBV6-2 or TRBV6-3 and TRBJ2-6; D call uncertain. Trimming cost V 0 bases and J 1 base, with 4 bases left between them. The germline CDR1 and CDR2 sequences are MNHEY and SVGEGT. The CDR3 sequence is 15 residues long.

There are many counts of this clonotype. The chain recombines TRBV5-1 with TRBJ1-1, with 7 nucleotides matching TRBD1. V was clipped by 0 bases and J by 6 bases; unmatched bases: 2. This CDR3 is 13 amino acids long. Germline V gives CDR1 SGHRS, CDR2 YFSETQ. The CDR3 coding sequence is TGCGCCAGCAGCTTGGGTCAGGGGGCTGAAGCTTTCTTT. This codes for CASSLGQGAEAFF. Complete variable domain (other parts from reference TRBV5-1 and TRBJ1-1): KAGVTQTPRYLIKTRGQQVTLSCSPISGHRSVSWYQQTPGQGLQFLFEYFSETQRNKGNFPGRFSGRQFSNSRSEMNVSTLELGDSALYLCASSLGQGAEAFFGQGTRLTVV.

The chain has TRBV7-2 and TRBJ2-5; 8 bases align to TRBD2. There are 19 residues in the CDR3. The junction had 17 bases not matched to a gene; V was cut back by 0 bases and J by 5 bases. Germline assignment: CDR1 SGHTA and CDR2 FQGNSA. This CDR3 is CASSLARGASGGIWETQYF. The DNA for the CDR3 is TGTGCCAGCAGCTTAGCGCGAGGTGCCAGCGGGGGAATATGGGAGACCCAGTACTTC. The whole variable domain, remainder taken from reference TRBV7-2 and TRBJ2-5, is GAGVSQSPSNKVTEKGKDVELRCDPISGHTALYWYRQSLGQGLEFLIYFQGNSAPDKSGLPSDRFSAERTGGSVSTLTIQRTQQEDSAVYLCASSLARGASGGIWETQYFGPGTRLLVL.

This clonotype showed up many times. The V call is TRBV28, the J call TRBJ2-5; TRBD2 agrees at 9 bases. Looked up from germline, CDR1 is MDHEN and CDR2 is SYDVKM. J gave up 5 bases and V 5 bases, and 9 bases lay outside the gene matches. The CDR3 spans 15 residues. The CDR3 sequence is CASSPPGLARETQYF. CDR3 DNA: TGTGCCAGCAGTCCACCGGGACTAGCACGCGAGACCCAGTACTTC.

This clonotype was counted at least ten times. The chain recombines TRBV5-1 with TRBJ2-5; TRBD1 matches at 10 bases. Germline assignment: CDR1 SGHRS and CDR2 YFSETQ. The V gene end was trimmed by 4 bases and the J gene end by 5 bases; junction bases not matched to a gene: 8. This CDR3 is 15 amino acids long. Here the CDR3 DNA reads TGCGCCAGCAGCCCGCGGGACAGGGGCCTGGAGACCCAGTACTTC. Its translation is CASSPRDRGLETQYF.

This clonotype was counted at least ten times. The rearrangement links TRBV20-1 to TRBJ1-5, with 9 bases matching TRBD1. Germline CDR1 reads DFQATT; CDR2 reads SNEGSKA (reference sequence). The CDR3 is made up of 16 amino acids. V gave up 0 bases and J gave up 5 bases; unmatched junction bases: 8. CDR3 bases: TGCAGTGCTAGAGATCCCCGGGACAGGGACCATCAGCCCCAGCATTTT. Translation: CSARDPRDRDHQPQHF.

The table lists this clonotype with many counts. The chain couples TRBV3-1 to TRBJ2-3, with D possibly being TRBD2 (5 bases). CDR1 is LGHDT, CDR2 YNNKEL, per germline (reference sequence). V dropped 1 base and J dropped 4 bases, with 15 bases sitting between them. There are 16 residues in the CDR3. In nucleotides, the CDR3 is TGTGCCAGCAGCCAAGGCTTAGCGAATTCGGCAGATACGCAGTATTTT. Translating gives CASSQGLANSADTQYF.

Ten or more counts support this clonotype. The CDR3 sequence is CASSFWTSLQETQYF. In DNA form, the CDR3 reads TGTGCCAGCAGCTTTTGGACTAGCCTCCAAGAGACCCAGTACTTC. The V call is TRBV7-2, the J call TRBJ2-5, with 8 bases that match TRBD2. Germline CDR1 and CDR2: SGHTA and FQGNSA. V dropped 3 bases and J dropped 1; count of bases not matched to a gene: 4. The CDR3 spans 15 residues.

This clonotype was observed at least ten times. This chain connects TRBV5-1 to TRBJ2-5; D is tentatively TRBD1 or TRBD2 (5 bases each). The CDR3 contains 14 residues. With 3 bases removed from V and 4 bases from J, the gap between germline ends came to 13 bases. The V gene's germline CDR1 is SGHRS and CDR2 YFSETQ. This CDR3 is CASSSGQGGETQYF. CDR3 sequence (DNA): TGCGCCAGCAGCTCGGGGCAGGGTGGAGAGACCCAGTACTTC. The full variable domain, rest sourced from reference TRBV5-1 and TRBJ2-5, is KAGVTQTPRYLIKTRGQQVTLSCSPISGHRSVSWYQQTPGQGLQFLFEYFSETQRNKGNFPGRFSGRQFSNSRSEMNVSTLELGDSALYLCASSSGQGGETQYFGPGTRLLVL.

In this sample, this clonotype turned up many times. The CDR3 DNA is TGTGCCAGCAGCCCCTTGGGGGGGCATGTGAAGTACTTC. Its protein is CASSPLGGHVKYF. V gene TRBV7-2 combines with J gene TRBJ2-7; TRBD2 is a possible D gene (7 bases). This CDR3 comprises 13 residues. Trimming took off 5 bases at V and 11 bases at J, with 19 bases between the two ends. Looked up from germline, CDR1 is SGHTA and CDR2 is FQGNSA.

This clonotype was seen at least ten times. This chain joins TRBV2 and TRBJ2-7; D is perhaps TRBD1 (6 bases). The CDR3 is 12 residues long. Germline CDR1 reads SNHLY; CDR2 reads FYNNEI. V lost 7 bases and J lost 4, with 11 bases in between. CDR3: CASMYTGYEQYF. The CDR3 coding sequence is TGTGCCAGCATGTACACAGGGTACGAGCAGTACTTC.

V and J are TRBV7-8 and TRBJ1-6; no clear D. From germline, CDR1 is SGHVS and CDR2 FQNEAQ. Deletions cut 5 bases from V and 11 bases from J, with 19 bases between. The CDR3 length is 15 residues. Written as DNA, the CDR3 is TGTGCCAGCAGCCCCGTGGAGGGAAGTAGAGCACCCCTCCACTTT. Its protein is CASSPVEGSRAPLHF.

This CDR3 is CASSPGSRFYNEQFF. CDR3 nucleotides: TGTGCCAGCTCACCCGGATCTCGGTTCTACAATGAGCAGTTCTTC. The chain employs TRBV18 and TRBJ2-1, with D uncertain. Trimming shortened V by 3 bases and J by 3 bases, and 12 bases separated the two germline ends. Germline V gene sequence: CDR1 KGHSH, CDR2 LQKENI. This CDR3 spans 15 amino acids.

In this sample, this clonotype turned up many times. The chain carries TRBV7-7 and TRBJ2-5, with 9 bases identical to TRBD2. V shed 3 bases and J 4 bases; nucleotides not matched to a gene: 3. Germline lookup yields CDR1 SSHAT and CDR2 FNYEAQ (reference sequence). The CDR3 loop spans 14 amino acids. The CDR3 loop is CASSLGTSLETQYF. The CDR3 region has the DNA TGTGCCAGCAGCTTGGGGACTAGCCTAGAGACCCAGTACTTC.

This clonotype was seen at least ten times. J is TRBJ1-5 and V is TRBV6-1; possible D gene TRBD1, 5 bases. This CDR3 has 17 amino acids. Germline CDR1 MNHNS, CDR2 SASEGT. Trimming removed 4 bases at V and 9 bases at J, with 25 bases between. This CDR3 is CASSGFWQGGPIRPQHF. CDR3 nucleotide sequence: TGTGCCAGCAGTGGATTTTGGCAGGGAGGGCCCATACGGCCCCAGCATTTT.

This clonotype came up many times. V gene TRBV20-1 combines with J gene TRBJ1-1; possibly TRBD1 for D (6 bases). The V and J ends lost 6 bases and 1 base respectively, with 9 bases between them. The CDR3 loop spans 12 amino acids. CDR1 and CDR2 (germline): DFQATT, SNEGSKA (reference sequence). CDR3 sequence reads: CSAGQPNTEAFF. For the CDR3, the DNA is TGCAGTGCCGGACAGCCGAACACTGAAGCTTTCTTT.

Remarks on this clonotype: A much more abundant neighbour one base away suggests this may be a read error. The chain recombines TRBV7-7 with TRBJ2-3; TRBD1 matches 7 bases. The CDR3 sequence is 15 residues long. Germline assignment: CDR1 SSHAT and CDR2 FNYEAQ (reference sequence). CDR3 in DNA: TGTGCCATCAGCAAAGGGGGCATTAGCACAGATACGCAGTATTTT. This gives the protein CAISKGGISTDTQYF.

This clonotype was found many times. The chain carries TRBV12-3 or TRBV12-4 and TRBJ2-7; unclear D gene. There are 15 residues in the CDR3. V lost 2 bases to trimming and J lost 6 bases, with 17 bases between them. Here the CDR3 DNA reads TGTGCCAGCAGTTTACCGGGCTCGTACCCCCTCGAGCAGTACTTC. Its translation: CASSLPGSYPLEQYF.

This chain uses TRBV7-3 with TRBJ2-5, with 9 bases identical to TRBD2. CDR1 is SGHTA and CDR2 is FQGTGA in the germline V gene. Germline trimming cut 1 base from V and 5 bases from J; bases unmatched to any gene: 8. The CDR3 sequence is 16 residues long. CDR3 residues: CASSLKVLAGRETQYF. For the CDR3, the DNA is TGTGCCAGCAGCTTAAAAGTTCTAGCGGGGAGGGAGACCCAGTACTTC. The complete variable domain, with remaining parts taken from reference TRBV7-3 and TRBJ2-5, reads GAGVSQTPSNKVTEKGKYVELRCDPISGHTALYWYRQSLGQGPEFLIYFQGTGAADDSGLPNDRFFAVRPEGSVSTLKIQRTERGDSAVYLCASSLKVLAGRETQYFGPGTRLLVL.

This clonotype showed up many times. The chain couples TRBV3-1 to TRBJ1-2; tentatively, D is TRBD1 (5 bases). This CDR3 spans 14 amino acids. The germline V gene encodes CDR1 LGHDT and CDR2 YNNKEL (reference sequence). With 3 bases removed from V and 4 bases from J, the gap between germline ends came to 12 bases. The CDR3 reads CASSQGGTSYGYTF. CDR3 DNA: TGTGCCAGCAGCCAGGGGGGAACCAGCTATGGCTACACCTTC.

At least ten counts were recorded for this clonotype. The rearrangement links TRBV6-6 to TRBJ2-3; 7 bases line up with TRBD2. The CDR3 has 15 amino acids. CDR1 and CDR2 from the germline V gene are MNHNY and SVGAGI (reference sequence). The ends lost 7 bases at V and 4 bases at J; junction bases unmatched: 11. The CDR3 nucleotides are TGTGCCAGCACCATCGGGGGAGGGCCAGCAGATACGCAGTATTTT. This gives the protein CASTIGGGPADTQYF.

This clonotype was seen at least ten times. The CDR3 here is CSALGKGWGETQYF. The CDR3, as DNA: TGCAGTGCTCTGGGAAAGGGCTGGGGAGAGACCCAGTACTTC. V gene TRBV20-1 combines with J gene TRBJ2-5; D not resolved. Trimming pared 5 bases from V and 4 bases from J, leaving 17 bases between. Germline V CDR1 and CDR2: DFQATT, SNEGSKA (reference sequence). There are 14 residues in the CDR3.

This clonotype was counted at least ten times. The rearrangement joins TRBV7-9 to TRBJ2-7; a possible D gene is TRBD1 (6 bases). Germline-derived CDR1 and CDR2 are SEHNR and FQNEAQ (reference sequence). V shed 3 bases and J shed 5 bases, with 14 bases lying between them. CDR3 length: 14 residues. CDR3 sequence (DNA): TGTGCCAGCAGCTTCCCCAGCGAGGGGGACGAGCAGTACTTC. It is translated as CASSFPSEGDEQYF.

This clonotype was seen more than once but under ten times. J is TRBJ2-1 and V is TRBV7-3, with 7 bases identical to TRBD1. The ends lost 4 bases at V and 8 bases at J; junction bases unmatched: 5. This CDR3 is built from 13 residues. Germline assignment: CDR1 SGHTA and CDR2 FQGTGA. CDR3 sequence: CASSSTGRDEQFF. CDR3 DNA sequence: TGTGCCAGCAGCTCGACAGGGCGGGATGAGCAGTTCTTC.

This clonotype was recorded only once. This rearrangement joins TRBV18 to TRBJ2-2; D unresolved. The CDR3 is made up of 15 amino acids. In germline, CDR1 is KGHSH, CDR2 LQKENI. V shed 6 bases and J shed 2 bases, with 13 bases lying between them. The CDR3 region is CASSSSTTNTGELFF. The CDR3, as DNA: TGTGCCAGCTCCTCATCGACAACTAACACCGGGGAGCTGTTTTTT.

The chain has TRBV28 and TRBJ2-4; D not certain. The CDR3 is made up of 19 amino acids. Between the trimmed V and J ends, which lost 3 bases and 0 bases, there was a span of 21 bases. Germline CDR1 reads MDHEN; CDR2 reads SYDVKM. CDR3 coding DNA: TGTGCCAGCAGTTTCGACCCAAACCGCCAGGATTTAGCCAAAAACATTCAGTACTTC. Its protein product is CASSFDPNRQDLAKNIQYF.